This T cell receptor (beta chain) was identified in a study of Tregs in tolerant kidney transplant recipients. The CDR3 consists of 13 residues. The V end lost 0 bases, the J end lost 5 bases, and 6 bases lay between the germline ends. CDR1 is SGHRS, CDR2 YFSETQ, per germline. Measured with immunoSEQ multiplex PCR; TCRdb has only the in-frame clones, and not every one. The repertoire holds approximately 81,000 clones, with roughly 90% as singletons. In regard to this clone: This CDR3 is also generated by other DNA sequences in the sample.

Recipients received nonmyeloablative bone marrow transplants from related graft donors, with transient mixed chimerism. The V and J genes are TRBV5-1 and TRBJ1-5; no reliable D call. Sample: CD4+ T cells from blood (PBMCs), taken 24 months after the transplant. The TCR comes from a human patient who received a combined kidney and bone marrow transplant. Some T cells may be supplied by the graft donor. The CDR3 here is CASSLAGDQPQHF. CDR3 sequence (DNA): TGCGCCAGCAGCTTGGCCGGAGATCAGCCCCAGCATTTT.